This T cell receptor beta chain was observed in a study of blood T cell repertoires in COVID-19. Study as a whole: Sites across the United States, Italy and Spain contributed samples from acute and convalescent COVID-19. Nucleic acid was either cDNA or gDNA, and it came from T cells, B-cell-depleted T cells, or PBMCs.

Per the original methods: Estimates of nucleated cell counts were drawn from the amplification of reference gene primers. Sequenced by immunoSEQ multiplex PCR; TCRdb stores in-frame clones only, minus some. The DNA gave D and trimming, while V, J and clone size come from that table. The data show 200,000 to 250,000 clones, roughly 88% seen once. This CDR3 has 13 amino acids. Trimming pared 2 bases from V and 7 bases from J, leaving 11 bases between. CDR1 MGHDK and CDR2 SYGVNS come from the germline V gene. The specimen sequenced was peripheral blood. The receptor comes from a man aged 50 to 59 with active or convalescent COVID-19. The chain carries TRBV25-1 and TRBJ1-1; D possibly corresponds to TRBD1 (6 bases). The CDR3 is CASSESARGEAFF. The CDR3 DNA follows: TGTGCCAGCAGTGAAAGTGCCAGGGGTGAAGCTTTCTTT.